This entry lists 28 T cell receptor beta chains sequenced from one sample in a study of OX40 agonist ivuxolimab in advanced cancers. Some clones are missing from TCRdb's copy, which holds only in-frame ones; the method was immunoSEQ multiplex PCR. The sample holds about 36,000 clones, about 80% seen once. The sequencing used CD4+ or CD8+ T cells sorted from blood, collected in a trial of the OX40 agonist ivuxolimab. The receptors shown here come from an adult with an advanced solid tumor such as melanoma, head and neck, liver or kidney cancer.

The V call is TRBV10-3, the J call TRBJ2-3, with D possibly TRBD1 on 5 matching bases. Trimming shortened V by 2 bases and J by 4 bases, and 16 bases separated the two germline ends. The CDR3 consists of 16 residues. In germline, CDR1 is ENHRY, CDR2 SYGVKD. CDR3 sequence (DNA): TGTGCCATCAGTGAGGTGGGGCCTAGTGTTCCAGATACGCAGTATTTT. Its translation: CAISEVGPSVPDTQYF.

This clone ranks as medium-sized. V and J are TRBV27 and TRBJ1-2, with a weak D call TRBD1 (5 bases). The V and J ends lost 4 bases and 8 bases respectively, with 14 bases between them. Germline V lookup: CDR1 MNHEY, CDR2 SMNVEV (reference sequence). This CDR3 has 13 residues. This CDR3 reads CASSSGPGPGYTF. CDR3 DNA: TGTGCCAGCAGTTCAGGGCCAGGGCCCGGCTACACCTTC.

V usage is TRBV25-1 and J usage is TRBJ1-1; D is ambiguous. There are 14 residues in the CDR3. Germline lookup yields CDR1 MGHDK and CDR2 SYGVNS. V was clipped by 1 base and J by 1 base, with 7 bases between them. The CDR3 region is CASSEFFGNTEAFF. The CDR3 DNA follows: TGTGCCAGCAGTGAATTTTTTGGGAACACTGAAGCTTTCTTT. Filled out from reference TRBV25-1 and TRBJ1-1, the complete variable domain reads EADIYQTPRYLVIGTGKKITLECSQTMGHDKMYWYQQDPGMELHLIHYSYGVNSTEKGDLSSESTVSRIRTEHFPLTLESARPSHTSQYLCASSEFFGNTEAFFGQGTRLTVV.

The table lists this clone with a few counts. The CDR3 nucleotides are TGTGCCAGCACCCCGCCACGGGGGACGCAGTATTTT. Protein: CASTPPRGTQYF. The J gene is TRBJ2-3, the V gene TRBV28; possibly TRBD2 for D (6 bases). The CDR3 runs 12 residues. CDR1 is MDHEN and CDR2 is SYDVKM in the germline V gene. With 7 bases removed from V and 9 bases from J, the gap between germline ends came to 14 bases.

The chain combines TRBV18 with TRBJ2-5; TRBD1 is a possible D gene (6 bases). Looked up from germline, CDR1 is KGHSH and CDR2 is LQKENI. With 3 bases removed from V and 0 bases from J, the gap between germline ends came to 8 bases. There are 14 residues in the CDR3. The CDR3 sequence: CASSPRDNQETQYF. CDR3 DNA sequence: TGTGCCAGCTCACCCCGGGACAACCAAGAGACCCAGTACTTC.

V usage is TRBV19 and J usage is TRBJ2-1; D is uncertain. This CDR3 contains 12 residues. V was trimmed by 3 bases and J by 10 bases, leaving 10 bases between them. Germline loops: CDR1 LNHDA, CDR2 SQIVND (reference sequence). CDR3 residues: CASSIKGYEQFF. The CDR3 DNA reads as TGTGCCAGTAGTATCAAGGGTTACGAGCAGTTCTTC.

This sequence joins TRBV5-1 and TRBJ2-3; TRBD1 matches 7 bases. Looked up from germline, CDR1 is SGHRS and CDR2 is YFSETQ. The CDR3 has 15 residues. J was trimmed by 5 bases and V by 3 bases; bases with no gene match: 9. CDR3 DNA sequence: TGCGCCAGCAGCTGGCCGGGACAGCAAATAGATACGCAGTATTTT. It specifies CASSWPGQQIDTQYF. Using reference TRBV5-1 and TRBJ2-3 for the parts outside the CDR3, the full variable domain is KAGVTQTPRYLIKTRGQQVTLSCSPISGHRSVSWYQQTPGQGLQFLFEYFSETQRNKGNFPGRFSGRQFSNSRSEMNVSTLELGDSALYLCASSWPGQQIDTQYFGPGTRLTVL.

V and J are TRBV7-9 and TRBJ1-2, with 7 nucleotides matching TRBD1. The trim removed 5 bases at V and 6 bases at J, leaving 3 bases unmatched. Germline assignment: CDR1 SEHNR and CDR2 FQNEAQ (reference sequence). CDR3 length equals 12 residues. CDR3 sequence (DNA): TGTGCCAGCAGCCTAGGGACAGATGGCTACACCTTC. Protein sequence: CASSLGTDGYTF. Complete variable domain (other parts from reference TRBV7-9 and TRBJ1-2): DTGVSQNPRHKITKRGQNVTFRCDPISEHNRLYWYRQTLGQGPEFLTYFQNEAQLEKSRLLSDRFSAERPKGSFSTLEIQRTEQGDSAMYLCASSLGTDGYTFGSGTRLTVV.

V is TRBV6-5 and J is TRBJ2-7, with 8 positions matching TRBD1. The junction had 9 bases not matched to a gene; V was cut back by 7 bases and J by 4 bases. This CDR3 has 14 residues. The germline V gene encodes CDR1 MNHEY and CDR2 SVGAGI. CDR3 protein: CASKMGQGAYEQYF. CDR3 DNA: TGTGCCAGCAAGATGGGGCAGGGGGCTTACGAGCAGTACTTC.

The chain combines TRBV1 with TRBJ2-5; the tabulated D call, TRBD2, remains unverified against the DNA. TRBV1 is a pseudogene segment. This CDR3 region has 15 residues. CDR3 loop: CTSSRLAGGWETQYF. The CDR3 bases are TGCACCAGCAGCCGGCTAGCGGGGGGTTGGGAGACCCAGTACTTC.

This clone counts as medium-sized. Written as DNA, the CDR3 is TGTGCCTCCCGTGGCTATGGCTACACCTTC. It encodes CASRGYGYTF. The chain employs TRBV30 and TRBJ1-2; D gene uncertain. CDR1 is GTSNPN and CDR2 is SVGIG in the germline V gene (reference sequence). The CDR3 spans 10 residues. V lost 7 bases and J lost 4, with 7 bases in between.

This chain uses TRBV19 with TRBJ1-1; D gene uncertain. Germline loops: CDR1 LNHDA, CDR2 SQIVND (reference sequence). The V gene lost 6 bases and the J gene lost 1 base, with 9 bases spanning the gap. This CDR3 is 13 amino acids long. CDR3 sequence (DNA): TGTGCCAGTAGGCCGGCAGGGAACACTGAAGCTTTCTTT. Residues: CASRPAGNTEAFF. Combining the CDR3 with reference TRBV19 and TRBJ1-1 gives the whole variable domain DGGITQSPKYLFRKEGQNVTLSCEQNLNHDAMYWYRQDPGQGLRLIYYSQIVNDFQKGDIAEGYSVSREKKESFPLTVTSAQKNPTAFYLCASRPAGNTEAFFGQGTRLTVV.

The CDR3 region is CASSGGSGSYEQYF. As DNA, the CDR3 is TGTGCCAGTAGCGGCGGGAGTGGGTCCTACGAGCAGTACTTC. The rearrangement links TRBV19 to TRBJ2-7; 7 nucleotides align to TRBD2. This CDR3 is built from 14 residues. CDR1 is LNHDA, CDR2 SQIVND, per germline (reference sequence). V shed 6 bases and J 1 base; nucleotides not matched to a gene: 6.

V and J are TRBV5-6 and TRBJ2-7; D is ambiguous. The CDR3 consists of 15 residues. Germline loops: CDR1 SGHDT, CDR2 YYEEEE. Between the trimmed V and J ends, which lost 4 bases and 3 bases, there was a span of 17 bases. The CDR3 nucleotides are TGTGCCAGCAGCCCCCGGGCAGGTCCCCTCTACGAGCAGTACTTC. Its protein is CASSPRAGPLYEQYF.

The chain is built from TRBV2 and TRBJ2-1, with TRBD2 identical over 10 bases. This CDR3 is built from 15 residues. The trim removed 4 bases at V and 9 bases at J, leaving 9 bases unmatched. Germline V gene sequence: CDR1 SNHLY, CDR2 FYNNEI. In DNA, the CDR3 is TGTGCCAGCAGTGCGGAGCGGGAGGGCAGTGCTGAGCAGTTCTTC. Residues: CASSAEREGSAEQFF. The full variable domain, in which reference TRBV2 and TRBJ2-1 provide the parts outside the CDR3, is EPEVTQTPSHQVTQMGQEVILRCVPISNHLYFYWYRQILGQKVEFLVSFYNNEISEKSEIFDDQFSVERPDGSNFTLKIRSTKLEDSAMYFCASSAEREGSAEQFFGPGTRLTVL.

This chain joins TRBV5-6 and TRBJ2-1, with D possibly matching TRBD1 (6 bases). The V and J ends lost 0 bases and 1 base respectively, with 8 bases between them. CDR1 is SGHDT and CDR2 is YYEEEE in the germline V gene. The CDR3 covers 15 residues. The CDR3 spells CASSLVQGSYNEQFF. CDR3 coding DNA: TGTGCCAGCAGCTTGGTTCAGGGGTCCTACAATGAGCAGTTCTTC.

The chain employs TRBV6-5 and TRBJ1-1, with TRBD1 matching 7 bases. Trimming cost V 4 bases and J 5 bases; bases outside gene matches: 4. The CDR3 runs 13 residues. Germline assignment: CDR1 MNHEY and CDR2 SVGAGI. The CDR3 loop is CASSSSGGTEAFF. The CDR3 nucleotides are TGTGCCAGCAGTTCGTCAGGGGGAACTGAAGCTTTCTTT.

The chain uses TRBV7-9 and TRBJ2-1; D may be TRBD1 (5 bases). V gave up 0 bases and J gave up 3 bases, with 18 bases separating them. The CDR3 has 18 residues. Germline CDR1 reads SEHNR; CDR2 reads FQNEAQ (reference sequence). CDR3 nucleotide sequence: TGTGCCAGCAGCTTAGCGGCCCCGGACAAGGCCCTCTACAATGAGCAGTTCTTC. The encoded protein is CASSLAAPDKALYNEQFF.

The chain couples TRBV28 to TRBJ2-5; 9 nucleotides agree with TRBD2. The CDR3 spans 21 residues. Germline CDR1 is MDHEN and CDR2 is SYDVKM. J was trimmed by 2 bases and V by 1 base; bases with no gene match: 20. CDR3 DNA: TGTGCCAGCAGTTTATACGGGGGTCAGCCGCCGGGACTAGCCCCACAAGAGACCCAGTACTTC. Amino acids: CASSLYGGQPPGLAPQETQYF.

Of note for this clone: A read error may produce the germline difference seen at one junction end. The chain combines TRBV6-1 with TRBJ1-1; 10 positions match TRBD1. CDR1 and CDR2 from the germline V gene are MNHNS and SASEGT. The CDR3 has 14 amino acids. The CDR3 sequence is CASSEDRGNAEAFF. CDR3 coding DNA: TGTGCCAGCAGTGAGGACAGGGGGAACGCTGAAGCTTTCTTT.

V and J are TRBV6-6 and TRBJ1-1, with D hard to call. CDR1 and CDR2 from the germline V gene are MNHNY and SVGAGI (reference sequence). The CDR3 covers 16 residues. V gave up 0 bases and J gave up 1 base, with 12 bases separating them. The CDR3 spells CASSYSGLGPNTEAFF. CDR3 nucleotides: TGTGCCAGCAGTTACTCAGGGTTAGGCCCGAACACTGAAGCTTTCTTT.

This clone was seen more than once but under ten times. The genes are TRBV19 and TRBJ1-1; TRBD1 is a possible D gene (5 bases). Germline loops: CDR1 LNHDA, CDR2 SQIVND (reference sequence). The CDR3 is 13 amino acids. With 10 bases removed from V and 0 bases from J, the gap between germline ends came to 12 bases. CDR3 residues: CAIWDSMNTEAFF. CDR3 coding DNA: TGTGCCATTTGGGACTCGATGAACACTGAAGCTTTCTTT.

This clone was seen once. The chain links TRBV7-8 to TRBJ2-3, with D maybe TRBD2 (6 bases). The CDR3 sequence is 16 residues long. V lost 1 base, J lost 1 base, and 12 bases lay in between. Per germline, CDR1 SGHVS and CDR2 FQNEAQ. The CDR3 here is CASSLGRGIGTDTQYF. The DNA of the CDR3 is TGTGCCAGCAGCTTAGGACGCGGGATTGGCACAGATACGCAGTATTTT.

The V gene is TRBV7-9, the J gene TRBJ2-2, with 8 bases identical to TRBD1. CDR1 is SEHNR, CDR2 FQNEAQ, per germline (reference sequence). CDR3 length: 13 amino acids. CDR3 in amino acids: CAEDRDDTGELFF. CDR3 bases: TGTGCTGAGGACAGGGACGACACCGGGGAGCTGTTTTTT. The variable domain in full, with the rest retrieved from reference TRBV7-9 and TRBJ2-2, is DTGVSQNPRHKITKRGQNVTFRCDPISEHNRLYWYRQTLGQGPEFLTYFQNEAQLEKSRLLSDRFSAERPKGSFSTLEIQRTEQGDSAMYLCAEDRDDTGELFFGEGSRLTVL.

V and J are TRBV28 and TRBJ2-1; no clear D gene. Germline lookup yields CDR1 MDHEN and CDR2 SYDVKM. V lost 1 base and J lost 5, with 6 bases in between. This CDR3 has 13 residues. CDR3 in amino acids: CASSLLGHNEQFF. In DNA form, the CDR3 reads TGTGCCAGCAGTTTATTAGGGCACAATGAGCAGTTCTTC.

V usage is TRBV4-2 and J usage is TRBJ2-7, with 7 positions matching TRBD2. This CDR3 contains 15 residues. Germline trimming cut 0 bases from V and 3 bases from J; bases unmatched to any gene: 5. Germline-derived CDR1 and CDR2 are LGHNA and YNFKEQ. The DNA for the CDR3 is TGTGCCAGCAGCCAAGACGTAGCGGGCAACTACGAGCAGTACTTC. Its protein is CASSQDVAGNYEQYF.

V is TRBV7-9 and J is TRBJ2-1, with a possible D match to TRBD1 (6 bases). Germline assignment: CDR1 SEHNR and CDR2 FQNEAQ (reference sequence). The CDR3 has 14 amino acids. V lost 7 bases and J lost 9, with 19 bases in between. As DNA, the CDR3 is TGTGCCAGCACCCAACTACAGGGTGGGAGTGAGCAGTTCTTC. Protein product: CASTQLQGGSEQFF.

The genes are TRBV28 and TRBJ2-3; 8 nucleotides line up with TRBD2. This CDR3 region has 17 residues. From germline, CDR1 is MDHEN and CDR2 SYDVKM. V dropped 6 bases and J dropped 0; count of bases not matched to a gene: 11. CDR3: CASSPLAEPTSTDTQYF. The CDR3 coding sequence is TGTGCCAGCAGCCCACTAGCGGAACCAACTAGCACAGATACGCAGTATTTT.